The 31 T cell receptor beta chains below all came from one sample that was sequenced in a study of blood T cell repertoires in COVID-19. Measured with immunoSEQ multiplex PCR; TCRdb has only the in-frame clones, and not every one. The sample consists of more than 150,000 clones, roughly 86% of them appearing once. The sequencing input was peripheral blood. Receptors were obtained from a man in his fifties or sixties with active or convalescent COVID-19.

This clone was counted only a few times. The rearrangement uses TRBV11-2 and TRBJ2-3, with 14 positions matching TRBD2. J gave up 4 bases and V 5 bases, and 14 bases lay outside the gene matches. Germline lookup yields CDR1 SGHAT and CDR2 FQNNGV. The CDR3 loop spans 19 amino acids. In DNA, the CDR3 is TGTGCCAGCAGCGCGGGACTAGCGGGAGCGGTGGGGGGGGCAGATACGCAGTATTTT. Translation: CASSAGLAGAVGGADTQYF.

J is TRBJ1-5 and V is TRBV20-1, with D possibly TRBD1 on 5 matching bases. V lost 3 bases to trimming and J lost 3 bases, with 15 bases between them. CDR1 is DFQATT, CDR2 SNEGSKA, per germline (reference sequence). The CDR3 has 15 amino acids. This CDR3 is CSASRREENNQPQHF. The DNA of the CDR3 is TGCAGTGCTAGTCGCAGGGAGGAAAACAATCAGCCCCAGCATTTT.

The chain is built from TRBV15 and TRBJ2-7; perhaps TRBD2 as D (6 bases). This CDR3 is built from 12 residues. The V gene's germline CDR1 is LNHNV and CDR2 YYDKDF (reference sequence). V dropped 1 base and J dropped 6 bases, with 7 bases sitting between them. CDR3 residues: CATSRVGGEQYF. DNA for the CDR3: TGTGCCACCAGCAGAGTCGGGGGCGAGCAGTACTTC.

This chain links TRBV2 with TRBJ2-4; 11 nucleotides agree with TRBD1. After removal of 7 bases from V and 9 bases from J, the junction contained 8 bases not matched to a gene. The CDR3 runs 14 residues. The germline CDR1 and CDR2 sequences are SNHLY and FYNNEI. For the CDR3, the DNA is TGTGCCAGCACCACGGGACAGGGGGACGGCATTCAGTACTTC. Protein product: CASTTGQGDGIQYF.

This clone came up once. The CDR3 reads CAMGQGGGSPLHF. CDR3 nucleotides: TGTGCCATGGGACAGGGAGGTGGTTCACCCCTCCACTTT. The chain has TRBV10-3 and TRBJ1-6; 9 bases are shared with TRBD1. J gave up 9 bases and V 9 bases, and 6 bases lay outside the gene matches. Germline V lookup: CDR1 ENHRY, CDR2 SYGVKD. The length of the CDR3 is 13 residues.

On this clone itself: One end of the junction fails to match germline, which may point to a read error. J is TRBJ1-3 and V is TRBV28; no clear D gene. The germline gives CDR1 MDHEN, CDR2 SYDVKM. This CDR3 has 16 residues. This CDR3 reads CASSLSSDYSGSTIYF. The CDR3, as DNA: TGTGCCAGCAGTTTAAGTTCGGACTACTCTGGAAGCACCATATATTTT.

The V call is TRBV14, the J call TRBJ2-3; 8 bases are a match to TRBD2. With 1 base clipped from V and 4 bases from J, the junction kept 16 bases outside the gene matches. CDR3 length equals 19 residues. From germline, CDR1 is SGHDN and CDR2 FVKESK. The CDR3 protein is CASSQVFSGARRGADTQYF. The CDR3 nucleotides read TGTGCCAGCAGCCAAGTATTTAGCGGGGCACGGAGGGGTGCAGATACGCAGTATTTT.

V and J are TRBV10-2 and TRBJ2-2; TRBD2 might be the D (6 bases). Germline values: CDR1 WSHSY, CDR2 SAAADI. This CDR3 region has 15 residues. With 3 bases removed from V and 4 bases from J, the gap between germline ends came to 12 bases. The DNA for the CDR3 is TGCGCCAGCAGTGAATCCCCCGGGGGCACCGGGGAGCTGTTTTTT. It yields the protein CASSESPGGTGELFF.

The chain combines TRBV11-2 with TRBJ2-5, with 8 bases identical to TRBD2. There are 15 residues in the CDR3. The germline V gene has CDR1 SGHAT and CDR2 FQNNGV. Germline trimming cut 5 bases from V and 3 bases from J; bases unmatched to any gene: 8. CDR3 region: CASSPGLAFEETQYF. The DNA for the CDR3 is TGTGCCAGCAGCCCAGGACTAGCTTTTGAAGAGACCCAGTACTTC.

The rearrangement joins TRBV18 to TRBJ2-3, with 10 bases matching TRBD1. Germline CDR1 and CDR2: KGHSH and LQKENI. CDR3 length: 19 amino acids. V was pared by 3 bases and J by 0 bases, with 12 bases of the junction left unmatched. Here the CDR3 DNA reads TGTGCCAGCTCACCTCAGACAGGGGGCTTCGGTACTAGCACAGATACGCAGTATTTT. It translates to CASSPQTGGFGTSTDTQYF.

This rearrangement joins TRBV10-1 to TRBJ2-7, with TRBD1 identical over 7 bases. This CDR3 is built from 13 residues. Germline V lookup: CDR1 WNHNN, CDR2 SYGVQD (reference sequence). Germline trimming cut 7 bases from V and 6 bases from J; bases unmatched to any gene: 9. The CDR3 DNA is TGCGCCAGCAACCTCCAGACAGGGCCCGAGCAGTACTTC. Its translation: CASNLQTGPEQYF.

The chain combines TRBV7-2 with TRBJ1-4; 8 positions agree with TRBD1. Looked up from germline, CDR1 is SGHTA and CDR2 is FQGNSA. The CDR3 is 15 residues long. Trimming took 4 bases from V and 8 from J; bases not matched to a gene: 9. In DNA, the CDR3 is TGTGCCAGCAGCTCAACCCAGGGGGCAAGGGAAAAACTGTTTTTT. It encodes CASSSTQGAREKLFF.

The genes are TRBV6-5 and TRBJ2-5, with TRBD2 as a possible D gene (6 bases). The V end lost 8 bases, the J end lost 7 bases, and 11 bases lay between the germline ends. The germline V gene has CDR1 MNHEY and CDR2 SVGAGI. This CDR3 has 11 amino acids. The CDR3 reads CASRELATQYF. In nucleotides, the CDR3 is TGTGCCAGCCGGGAGCTAGCGACCCAGTACTTC.

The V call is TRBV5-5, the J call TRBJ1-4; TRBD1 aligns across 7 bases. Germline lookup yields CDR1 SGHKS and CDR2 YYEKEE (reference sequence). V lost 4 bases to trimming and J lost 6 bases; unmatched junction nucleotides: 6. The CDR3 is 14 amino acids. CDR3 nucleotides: TGTGCCAGCAGCCCTAGGACAGGTGATGAAAAACTGTTTTTT. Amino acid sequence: CASSPRTGDEKLFF. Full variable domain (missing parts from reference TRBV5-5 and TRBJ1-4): DAGVTQSPTHLIKTRGQQVTLRCSPISGHKSVSWYQQVLGQGPQFIFQYYEKEERGRGNFPDRFSARQFPNYSSELNVNALLLGDSALYLCASSPRTGDEKLFFGSGTQLSVL.

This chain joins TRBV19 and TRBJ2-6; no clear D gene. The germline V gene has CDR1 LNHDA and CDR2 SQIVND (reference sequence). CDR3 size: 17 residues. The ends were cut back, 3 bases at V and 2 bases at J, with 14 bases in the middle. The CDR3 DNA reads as TGTGCCAGTAGTATGGTAAGGAGAGTTACTGGGGCCAACGTCCTGACTTTC. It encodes CASSMVRRVTGANVLTF.

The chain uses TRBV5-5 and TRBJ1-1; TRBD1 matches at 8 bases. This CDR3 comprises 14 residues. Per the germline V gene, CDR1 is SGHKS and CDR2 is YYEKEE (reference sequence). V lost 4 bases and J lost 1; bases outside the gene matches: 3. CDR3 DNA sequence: TGTGCCAGCAGCCGGGGACAGGCGAACACTGAAGCTTTCTTT. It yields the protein CASSRGQANTEAFF.

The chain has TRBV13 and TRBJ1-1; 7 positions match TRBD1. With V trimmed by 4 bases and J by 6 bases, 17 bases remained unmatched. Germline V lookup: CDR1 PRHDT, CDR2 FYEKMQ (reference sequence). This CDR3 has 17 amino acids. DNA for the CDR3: TGTGCCAGCAGCTCATTTGACAGGGTTGGGGGAGGACCTGAAGCTTTCTTT. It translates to CASSSFDRVGGGPEAFF.

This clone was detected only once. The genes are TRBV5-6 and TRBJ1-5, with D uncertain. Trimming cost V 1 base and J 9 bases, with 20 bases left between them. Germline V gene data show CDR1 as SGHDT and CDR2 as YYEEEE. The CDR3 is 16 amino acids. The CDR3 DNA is TGTGCCAGCAGCTTGAAAGGCAGAGGCTCAGATAGGCCCCAGCATTTT. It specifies CASSLKGRGSDRPQHF. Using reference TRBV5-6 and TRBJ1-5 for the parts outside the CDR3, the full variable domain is DAGVTQSPTHLIKTRGQQVTLRCSPKSGHDTVSWYQQALGQGPQFIFQYYEEEERQRGNFPDRFSGHQFPNYSSELNVNALLLGDSALYLCASSLKGRGSDRPQHFGDGTRLSIL.

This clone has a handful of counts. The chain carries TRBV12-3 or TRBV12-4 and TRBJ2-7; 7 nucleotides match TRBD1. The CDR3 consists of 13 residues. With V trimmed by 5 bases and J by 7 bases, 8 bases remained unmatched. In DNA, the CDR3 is TGTGCCAGCAGTCCGGACAGGCATCGGGAGCAGTACTTC. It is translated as CASSPDRHREQYF.

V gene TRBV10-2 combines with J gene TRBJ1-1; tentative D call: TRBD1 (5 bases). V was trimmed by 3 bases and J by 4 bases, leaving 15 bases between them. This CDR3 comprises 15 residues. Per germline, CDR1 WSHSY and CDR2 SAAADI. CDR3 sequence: CASSDHRGVGTEAFF. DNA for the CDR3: TGCGCCAGCAGTGACCACCGGGGGGTGGGCACTGAAGCTTTCTTT.

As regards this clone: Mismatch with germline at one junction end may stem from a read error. The CDR3 sequence: CASSPPGQYDYTF. The DNA of the CDR3 is TGTGCCAGCAGCCCCCCAGGGCAGTATGACTACACCTTC. The chain couples TRBV9 to TRBJ1-2, with D maybe TRBD1 (5 bases). Germline CDR1 is SGDLS and CDR2 is YYNGEE. This CDR3 is built from 13 residues.

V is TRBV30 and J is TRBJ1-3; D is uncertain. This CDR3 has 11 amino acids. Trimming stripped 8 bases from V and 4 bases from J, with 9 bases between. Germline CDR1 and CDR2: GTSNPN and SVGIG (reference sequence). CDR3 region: CALNQGNTIYF. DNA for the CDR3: TGTGCCCTCAACCAGGGAAACACCATATATTTT.

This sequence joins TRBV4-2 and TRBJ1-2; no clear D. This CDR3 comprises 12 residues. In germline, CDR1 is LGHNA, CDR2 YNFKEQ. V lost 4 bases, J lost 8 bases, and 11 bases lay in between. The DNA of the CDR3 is TGTGCCAGCAGCCCCAATAGAGGAGGCTACACCTTC. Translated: CASSPNRGGYTF.

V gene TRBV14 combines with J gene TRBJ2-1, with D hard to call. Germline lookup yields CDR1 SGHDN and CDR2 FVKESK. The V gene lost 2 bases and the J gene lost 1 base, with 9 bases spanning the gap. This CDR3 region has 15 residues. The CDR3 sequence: CASSQLERSYNEQFF. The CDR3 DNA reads TGTGCCAGCAGCCAATTAGAACGGTCCTACAATGAGCAGTTCTTC.

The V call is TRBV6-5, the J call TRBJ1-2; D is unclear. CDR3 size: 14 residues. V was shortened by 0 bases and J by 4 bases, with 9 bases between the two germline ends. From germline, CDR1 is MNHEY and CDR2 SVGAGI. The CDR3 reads CASSYSFEGYGYTF. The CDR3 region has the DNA TGTGCCAGCAGTTACTCCTTCGAGGGCTATGGCTACACCTTC.

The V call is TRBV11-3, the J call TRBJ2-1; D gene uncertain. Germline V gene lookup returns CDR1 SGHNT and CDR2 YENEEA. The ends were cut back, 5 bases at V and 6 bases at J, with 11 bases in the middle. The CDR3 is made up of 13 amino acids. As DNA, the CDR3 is TGTGCCAGCAGCCCGACTGTAGCCAATGAGCAGTTCTTC. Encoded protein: CASSPTVANEQFF. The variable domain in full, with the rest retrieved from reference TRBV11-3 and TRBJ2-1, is EAGVVQSPRYKIIEKKQPVAFWCNPISGHNTLYWYLQNLGQGPELLIRYENEEAVDDSQLPKDRFSAERLKGVDSTLKIQPAELGDSAVYLCASSPTVANEQFFGPGTRLTVL.

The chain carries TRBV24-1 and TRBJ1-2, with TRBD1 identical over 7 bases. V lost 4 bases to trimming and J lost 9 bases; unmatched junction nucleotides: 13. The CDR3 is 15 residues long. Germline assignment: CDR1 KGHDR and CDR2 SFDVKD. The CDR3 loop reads CATSDPVRQGQRYTF. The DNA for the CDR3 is TGTGCCACCAGTGACCCAGTACGACAGGGACAACGCTACACCTTC.

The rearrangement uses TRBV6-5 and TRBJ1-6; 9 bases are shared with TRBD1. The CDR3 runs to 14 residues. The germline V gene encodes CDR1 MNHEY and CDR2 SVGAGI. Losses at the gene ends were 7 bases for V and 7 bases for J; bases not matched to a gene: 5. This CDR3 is CASTVTGGNSPLHF. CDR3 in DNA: TGTGCCAGCACCGTGACAGGGGGAAATTCACCCCTCCACTTT.

CDR3 protein: CATSDNTGSGNTIYF. For the CDR3, the DNA is TGTGCCACCAGTGACAATACAGGGTCTGGAAACACCATATATTTT. The chain is built from TRBV24-1 and TRBJ1-3; a weak D match, TRBD1 (6 bases). Trimming took 4 bases from V and 1 from J, leaving 10 bases between them. This CDR3 comprises 15 residues. Germline V lookup: CDR1 KGHDR, CDR2 SFDVKD.

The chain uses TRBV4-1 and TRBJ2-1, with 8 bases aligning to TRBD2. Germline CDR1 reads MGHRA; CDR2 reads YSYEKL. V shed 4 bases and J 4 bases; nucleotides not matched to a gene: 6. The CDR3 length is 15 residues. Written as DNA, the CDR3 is TGCGCCAGCAGCCGCCTAAGCGGGAGTTACAATGAGCAGTTCTTC. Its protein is CASSRLSGSYNEQFF.

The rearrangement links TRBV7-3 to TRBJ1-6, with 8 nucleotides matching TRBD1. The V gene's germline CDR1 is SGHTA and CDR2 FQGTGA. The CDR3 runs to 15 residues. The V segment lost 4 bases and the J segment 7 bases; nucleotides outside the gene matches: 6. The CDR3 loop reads CASSWGTGGNSPLHF. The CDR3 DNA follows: TGTGCCAGCAGCTGGGGAACAGGGGGAAATTCACCCCTCCACTTT.